The sequence of this T cell receptor (beta chain) was determined in a study of blood T cells in healthy people across ages. Broader study findings: Higher diversity and more naive CD4+ cells were features of long-lived donors, compared to aged donors. Age brought a roughly linear fall in TCR beta diversity measured per million T cells. TCR beta diversity was tightly associated with the proportion of naive T cells.

For the second PCR, which ran for about 7 to 11 cycles, a sample-barcoded 5' primer and a J-beta primer mix were used. TCRdb reprocessed the 5' RACE reads with MiXCR, giving one entry per CDR3 protein. The table includes about 800,000 distinct CDR3 sequences, around 25% detected once. In this sample, this clonotype turned up a few times. Its antigen is undetermined. Germline-derived CDR1 and CDR2 are DFQATT and SNEGSKA (reference sequence). The V gene lost 3 bases and the J gene lost 1 base, with 9 bases spanning the gap. This CDR3 is 13 amino acids long. These records were also assigned to another study, of T cells of mothers and their children. That source notes: Versus unrelated pairs, overlap was slightly higher in related mother-child pairs, without reaching significance.

The sequence derives from a boy aged 5-17 years in good health. Sequenced material: blood. The chain links TRBV20-1 to TRBJ1-1; D is unresolved. Here the CDR3 reads CSAREVGNTEAFF. Here the CDR3 DNA reads TGCAGTGCTAGGGAGGTCGGGAACACTGAAGCTTTCTTT.